This TCR beta chain appears in the sequencing data of a study of blood T cell repertoires in COVID-19. Study overall: PBMCs, B-cell-depleted T cells, or T cells were the source of the cDNA or gDNA that made up the material.

This CDR3 comprises 15 residues. Germline loops: CDR1 MDHEN, CDR2 SYDVKM. Trimming took off 2 bases at V and 4 bases at J, with 12 bases between the two ends. Per the study methods: The assay estimated nucleated cells by amplifying reference gene primers. Sequencing was performed with immunoSEQ multiplex PCR; in TCRdb, only in-frame clones are kept and a portion is missing. Clonal size and the V and J genes are those of that table, whereas D and trimming came from the DNA. Here the sample spans under 450,000 clones, 88% being singletons. The TCR comes from a woman in her forties or fifties with COVID-19, enrolled during active disease. The sequencing input was peripheral blood. The rearrangement links TRBV28 to TRBJ1-5; D might be TRBD1 (5 bases). CDR3 nucleotide sequence: TGTGCCAGCAGTTTACCCGGGACTTTGAATCAGCCCCAGCATTTT. Its translation is CASSLPGTLNQPQHF. The full variable domain, rest sourced from reference TRBV28 and TRBJ1-5, is DVKVTQSSRYLVKRTGEKVFLECVQDMDHENMFWYRQDPGLGLRLIYFSYDVKMKEKGDIPEGYSVSREKKERFSLILESASTNQTSMYLCASSLPGTLNQPQHFGDGTRLSIL.